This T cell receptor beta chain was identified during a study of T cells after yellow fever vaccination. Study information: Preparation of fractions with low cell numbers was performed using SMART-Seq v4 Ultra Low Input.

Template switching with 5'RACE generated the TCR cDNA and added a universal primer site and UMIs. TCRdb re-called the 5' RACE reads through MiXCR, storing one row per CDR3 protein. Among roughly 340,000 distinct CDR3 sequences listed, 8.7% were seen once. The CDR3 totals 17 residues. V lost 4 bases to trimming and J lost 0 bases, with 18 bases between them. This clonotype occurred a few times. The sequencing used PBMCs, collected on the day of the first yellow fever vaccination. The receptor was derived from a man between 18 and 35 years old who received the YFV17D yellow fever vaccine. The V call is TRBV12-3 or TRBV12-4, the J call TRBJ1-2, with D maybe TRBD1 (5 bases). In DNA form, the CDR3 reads TGTGCCAGCAGTTCGAACCCGGGACGGATTGCTAACTATGGCTACACCTTC. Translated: CASSSNPGRIANYGYTF.